The T cell receptor beta chain under discussion was sequenced for a study of T cells after yellow fever vaccination. This CDR3 is built from 14 residues. J gave up 9 bases and V 3 bases, and 6 bases lay outside the gene matches. From germline, CDR1 is DFQATT and CDR2 SNEGSKA (reference sequence). TCRdb recomputed calls from the 5' RACE reads with MiXCR, one row per CDR3 protein. The profile shows about 340,000 distinct CDR3 sequences, approximately 13% of them singletons. The sequencing used CD4+ T cells sorted from PBMCs, collected 15 days after the yellow fever booster vaccination. The clonotype was recovered from a man aged 18 to 29 who received the YFV17D yellow fever vaccine. The chain employs TRBV20-1 and TRBJ1-6; 9 bases are shared with TRBD1. This CDR3 reads CSASWDRETSPLHF. CDR3 nucleotide sequence: TGCAGTGCTAGTTGGGACAGGGAGACTTCACCCCTCCACTTT.